This TCR beta chain was retrieved from a study of memory CD8 T cells in hepatitis C reinfection. Specified time point: peak reinfection, 3 to 8 weeks after reinfection detection. TCR sequencing was done directly ex vivo on sorted cells, without expansion in vitro. CDR3 length: 18 residues. The trim removed 6 bases at V and 7 bases at J, leaving 17 bases unmatched. Germline V gives CDR1 MDHEN, CDR2 SYDVKM. Some clones are missing from TCRdb's copy, which holds only in-frame ones; the method was immunoSEQ multiplex PCR. The sample records about 47,000 clones, approximately 90% being singletons. Only one count was recorded for this clone.

The sample consisted of naive CD8+ T cells sorted from blood. V is TRBV28 and J is TRBJ2-4; TRBD2 agrees at 11 bases. This TCR derives from a man between 18 and 35 years old with hepatitis C virus infection. CDR3 in amino acids: CASSPPPIAGGPGNIQYF. DNA of the CDR3: TGTGCCAGCAGCCCGCCACCAATAGCGGGAGGGCCGGGGAACATTCAGTACTTC.